This is a list of T cell receptor beta chains from one sample in a study of monozygotic twins with inflammatory bowel disease. No DNA is given; TCRdb re-called the 5' RACE reads and lists each CDR3 protein once. In total, the table holds over 110,000 distinct CDR3 sequences. The specimen was blood. The receptors originated from a human donor with ulcerative colitis or Crohn's disease, or a healthy co-twin of an affected twin (not recorded which). Both conserved end residues are part of each CDR3.

v_call,j_call,cdr3_aa
TRBV18,TRBJ1-1,CASSPLGRQQNTEAFF
TRBV27,TRBJ1-2,CASSLVQGGYGYTF
TRBV5-1,TRBJ1-1,CASSLVAGSNTEAFF
TRBV18,TRBJ1-5,CASSTHEGGQPQHF
TRBV7-3,TRBJ2-1,CASSASGGLTSYNEQFF
TRBV7-2,TRBJ1-4,CASSLGPGPNEKLFF
TRBV5-4,TRBJ2-1,CASSFGAGAYNEQFF
TRBV9,TRBJ2-2,CASSVVRTGELFF
TRBV6-5,TRBJ2-5,CASSSVGGPQETQYF
TRBV4-1,TRBJ2-7,CASSHPRRGQMVDEQYF
TRBV7-2,TRBJ2-1,CASSPGQGARNSFF
TRBV28,TRBJ1-2,CASSPALGLEGYGYTF
TRBV20-1,TRBJ2-5,CSARDIRTGADYQETQYF
TRBV5-6,TRBJ2-2,CASSLVIGELFF
TRBV5-1,TRBJ2-7,CASSPADRDQYF
TRBV5-1,TRBJ2-1,CASTIPGGLGANEQFF
TRBV7-3,TRBJ2-7,CASSQSPGTRGKYEQYF
TRBV5-1,TRBJ1-1,CASKGYSEAFF
TRBV9,TRBJ1-3,CASMGGAEAGNTIYF
TRBV19,TRBJ2-3,CASSITAADTQYF
TRBV12-3/TRBV12-4,TRBJ1-2,CASSLAYGTGRNYGYTF
TRBV6-4,TRBJ1-2,CASRLPGGSGYTF
TRBV28,TRBJ1-2,CASSSPQGGRVYGYTF
TRBV12-3/TRBV12-4,TRBJ1-4,CASSSWTRDEKLFF
TRBV18,TRBJ1-5,CASSRGNQPQHF
TRBV12-3/TRBV12-4,TRBJ2-1,CASTSGTSSYNEQFF
TRBV12-3/TRBV12-4,TRBJ2-1,CASIKSGTRPNEQFF
TRBV5-1,TRBJ1-1,CASSLIGVNTEAFF
TRBV7-2,TRBJ2-7,CATTARGLTYEQYF
TRBV14,TRBJ2-7,CASSQGRLLSEQYF
TRBV12-3/TRBV12-4,TRBJ1-4,CASSPGAGLNNEKLFF
TRBV7-8,TRBJ1-2,CASSPRDFYGYTF
TRBV23-1,TRBJ2-1,CASSQSRGTSNEQFF
TRBV11-1,TRBJ2-1,CASSLGGGGVINEQFF
TRBV4-2,TRBJ2-5,CASSQDGLETQYF
TRBV10-3,TRBJ1-5,CAISRGTGENQPQHF
TRBV29-1,TRBJ2-7,CSVERGAYEQYF
TRBV18,TRBJ2-3,CASSPRSDSGQVEYF
TRBV24-1,TRBJ2-2,CATSDSGLGWTGELFF
TRBV6-1,TRBJ1-1,CASTRGQGRMNTEAFF
TRBV12-3/TRBV12-4,TRBJ2-5,CASSLVLSIPQETQYF
TRBV20-1,TRBJ2-3,CSARVAGVTDTQYF
TRBV20-1,TRBJ1-1,CSAPLTGLREAFF
TRBV6-1,TRBJ2-2,CASSDGTGELFF
TRBV6-5,TRBJ2-1,CASSYKKEQFF
TRBV5-1,TRBJ2-2,CASSLPRTSGGAGELFF